Listed below are T cell receptor beta chains from one sample, sequenced in a study of shared clonotypes between healthy human individuals. Assay used: immunoSEQ multiplex PCR; TCRdb lists only in-frame clones, some missing. The sample contains some 2.1 million clones, about 95% of which appear only once. Material for sequencing was naive CD8+ T cells sorted from blood. The receptors were sampled from a man between 18 and 29 years old in good health. Both conserved end residues are part of each CDR3. The D gene is left open where the match is weak. Rows may omit the clone size; those that give it use once, few, many or a size class.

abundance	v_gene	j_gene	d_gene	CDR3aa	CDR3nt
.	TRBV4-3	TRBJ2-7	.	CASSQDPGEPYEQYF	TGCGCCAGCAGCCAAGATCCGGGGGAGCCCTACGAGCAGTACTTC
.	TRBV19	TRBJ2-7	TRBD2	CASSEGGSSYYEQYF	TGTGCCAGTAGTGAAGGCGGGAGCAGCTACTACGAGCAGTACTTC
once	TRBV7-8	TRBJ1-2	.	CASSDPFPTVNYGYTF	TGTGCCAGCAGCGACCCCTTTCCGACAGTGAACTATGGCTACACCTTC
.	TRBV27	TRBJ2-5	TRBD2	CASRGLAGLTGETQYF	TGTGCCAGCAGGGGGCTAGCGGGGCTGACTGGAGAGACCCAGTACTTC
.	TRBV4-3	TRBJ2-5	.	CASSQDLLRGPLGETQYF	TGCGCCAGCAGCCAAGATCTGCTACGCGGACCTTTGGGGGAGACCCAGTACTTC
.	TRBV4-1	TRBJ1-2	.	CASSQELTMSNGYTF	TGCGCCAGCAGCCAAGAATTAACAATGTCGAATGGCTACACCTTC
.	TRBV6-1	TRBJ2-7	.	CASSDLSSSYEQYF	TGTGCCAGCAGTGACCTGTCGAGCTCCTACGAGCAGTACTTC
.	TRBV9	TRBJ2-2	.	CASVGETGELFF	TGTGCCAGCGTAGGGGAAACCGGGGAGCTGTTTTTT
.	TRBV11-3	TRBJ1-2	.	CASSLDWAGDYGYTF	TGTGCCAGCAGCTTAGATTGGGCAGGGGACTATGGCTACACCTTC
.	TRBV27	TRBJ1-3	.	CASSGGSGNTIYF	TGTGCCAGCAGCGGGGGCTCTGGAAACACCATATATTTT
.	TRBV6-6	TRBJ2-3	.	CASTKAPSTDTQYF	TGTGCCAGCACCAAGGCCCCTAGCACAGATACGCAGTATTTT
.	TRBV2	TRBJ2-1	.	CASSEWDLSVDEQFF	TGTGCCAGCAGTGAGTGGGACCTGAGTGTAGATGAGCAGTTCTTC
.	TRBV6-1	TRBJ1-2	TRBD1	CASSERTGYGYTF	TGTGCCAGCAGTGAGCGGACAGGGTATGGCTACACCTTC
.	TRBV30	TRBJ2-7	.	CAWSPGSYEQYF	TGTGCCTGGAGTCCCGGGAGCTACGAGCAGTACTTC
.	TRBV4-1	TRBJ2-7	.	CASSQLEGSYEQYF	TGCGCCAGCAGCCAACTGGAAGGTTCCTACGAGCAGTACTTC
.	TRBV6-1	TRBJ1-5	.	CASRKTEHLVSQHF	TGTGCCAGCAGGAAGACAGAGCATCTTGTTTCCCAGCATTTT
.	TRBV4-1	TRBJ1-3	.	CASSQDGPAGPLRNTIYF	TGCGCCAGCAGCCAAGATGGGCCGGCGGGCCCTTTACGAAACACCATATATTTT
.	TRBV4-3	TRBJ2-6	.	CASSPWADWQSSGANVLTF	TGCGCCAGCAGCCCCTGGGCCGACTGGCAGAGCTCTGGGGCCAACGTCCTGACTTTC
.	TRBV5-1	TRBJ2-7	.	CASSLETSAGRLFYEQYF	TGCGCCAGCAGCTTGGAGACGTCGGCAGGACGCCTGTTCTACGAGCAGTACTTC
.	TRBV13	TRBJ2-1	.	CASSYEVVGEWNNEQFF	TGTGCCAGCAGCTATGAGGTGGTAGGAGAATGGAACAATGAGCAGTTCTTC
.	TRBV4-1	TRBJ2-7	.	CASSQEPGWYEQYF	TGCGCCAGCAGCCAAGAGCCGGGGTGGTACGAGCAGTACTTC
.	TRBV5-4	TRBJ2-5	.	CASSQAGSQETQYF	TGTGCCAGCAGCCAGGCGGGGAGCCAAGAGACCCAGTACTTC
.	TRBV7-9	TRBJ2-1	.	CASSPPGTAYNEQFF	TGTGCCAGCAGCCCCCCCGGGACGGCCTACAATGAGCAGTTCTTC
.	TRBV19	TRBJ1-2	.	CASSMFRDGTYGYTF	TGTGCCAGTAGTATGTTTCGGGACGGGACCTATGGCTACACCTTC